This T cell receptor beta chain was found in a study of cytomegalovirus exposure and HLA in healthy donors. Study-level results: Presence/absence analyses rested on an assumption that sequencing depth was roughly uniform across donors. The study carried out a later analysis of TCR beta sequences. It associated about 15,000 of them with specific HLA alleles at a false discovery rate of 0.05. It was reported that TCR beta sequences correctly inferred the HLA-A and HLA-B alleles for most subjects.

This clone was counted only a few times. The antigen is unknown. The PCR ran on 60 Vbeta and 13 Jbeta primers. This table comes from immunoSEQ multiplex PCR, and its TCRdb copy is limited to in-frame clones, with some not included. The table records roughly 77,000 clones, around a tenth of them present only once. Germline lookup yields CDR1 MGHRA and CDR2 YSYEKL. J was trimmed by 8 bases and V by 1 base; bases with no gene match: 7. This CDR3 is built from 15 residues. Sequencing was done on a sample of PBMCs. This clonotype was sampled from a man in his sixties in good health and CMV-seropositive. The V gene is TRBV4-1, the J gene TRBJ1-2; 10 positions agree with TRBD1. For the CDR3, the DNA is TGCGCCAGCAGCCAAGCCGGACAGGGGGTATGGGGCTACACCTTC. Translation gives CASSQAGQGVWGYTF.